This is a list of T cell receptor beta chains from one sample in a study of blood T cell repertoires in COVID-19. Repertoires were generated with immunoSEQ multiplex PCR, while TCRdb's copy carries only in-frame clones and drops some. The sample includes 250,000 to 300,000 clones, about nine tenths of them seen just once. Specimen: PBMCs or T cells enriched from blood (not recorded which). These receptors were taken from a woman aged 40-49 years who had recovered from COVID-19. Each CDR3 is given with its conserved first and last residue. D genes are given only for firm matches. Some rows have no size entry. The others give once, few or many, or a class for an expanded clone.

.	.	TRBV6-5	TRBJ1-1	CASSYRLTMNTEAFF	TGTGCCAGCAGTTACCGACTGACCATGAACACTGAAGCTTTCTTT
.	.	TRBV10-1	TRBJ1-1	CASSAQAGPGKAFF	TGCGCCAGCAGTGCTCAGGCGGGGCCAGGCAAAGCTTTCTTT
TRBD1	.	TRBV7-2	TRBJ1-5	CASSRDRDQPQHF	TGTGCCAGCAGTCGGGACAGGGATCAGCCCCAGCATTTT
.	.	TRBV2	TRBJ1-6	CASKKGLGGERTSPLHF	TGTGCCAGTAAGAAGGGGCTGGGAGGGGAACGTACCTCACCCCTCCACTTT
TRBD1	once	TRBV9	TRBJ1-2	CASSPINQDRGRRGYTF	TGTGCCAGCAGCCCGATTAACCAGGACAGGGGGCGGAGAGGCTACACCTTC
.	.	TRBV5-6	TRBJ2-7	CASSHGWGDSYEQYF	TGTGCCAGCAGCCATGGGTGGGGGGACTCCTACGAGCAGTACTTC
TRBD2	.	TRBV6-2/TRBV6-3	TRBJ2-5	CASSYSAWLAGAETQYF	TGTGCCAGCAGTTACTCGGCCTGGCTAGCGGGAGCAGAGACCCAGTACTTC
TRBD1	.	TRBV18	TRBJ1-2	CASSPVGQGDGGGYTF	TGTGCCAGCTCACCAGTTGGTCAGGGGGACGGTGGTGGCTACACCTTC
.	.	TRBV25-1	TRBJ2-3	CASSVQGNTDTQYF	TGTGCCAGCAGTGTCCAGGGGAACACAGATACGCAGTATTTT
TRBD1	.	TRBV19	TRBJ1-4	CASSIRGRSTNEKLFF	TGTGCCAGTAGTATCAGGGGGCGATCAACTAATGAAAAACTGTTTTTT
TRBD1	.	TRBV18	TRBJ1-4	CASSRQGTINEKLFF	TGTGCCAGCTCGCGACAGGGGACAATTAATGAAAAACTGTTTTTT
TRBD2	.	TRBV7-2	TRBJ2-3	CASSFLAGGGGGTDTQYF	TGTGCCAGCAGCTTTCTAGCGGGAGGAGGGGGGGGGACAGATACGCAGTATTTT
.	.	TRBV5-1	TRBJ2-2	CASSLSGNTGELFF	TGCGCCAGCAGCTTGTCAGGGAACACCGGGGAGCTGTTTTTT
TRBD1	.	TRBV2	TRBJ1-2	CASSGRGTGFSYGYTF	TGTGCCAGCAGTGGCCGGGGGACAGGATTTTCCTATGGCTACACCTTC
.	.	TRBV29-1	TRBJ1-2	CSVSPPGETNYGYTF	TGCAGCGTTTCCCCGCCCGGGGAGACTAACTATGGCTACACCTTC
.	.	TRBV6-6	TRBJ2-1	CASRKDSEQFF	TGTGCCAGCAGGAAGGACAGTGAGCAGTTCTTC
.	.	TRBV3-1/TRBV3-2	TRBJ1-3	CASSPTGLSGNTIYF	TGTGCCAGCAGCCCTACAGGGCTCTCTGGAAACACCATATATTTT
TRBD2	.	TRBV7-8	TRBJ2-2	CASNPGTSGGGWGELFF	TGTGCCAGCAACCCCGGGACTAGCGGGGGGGGCTGGGGGGAGCTGTTTTTT
.	.	TRBV7-9	TRBJ1-4	CASSLVEGPAEKLFF	TGTGCCAGCAGCTTAGTGGAGGGACCGGCTGAAAAACTGTTTTTT
TRBD1	.	TRBV18	TRBJ2-1	CASSADRGPDEQFF	TGTGCCAGCTCAGCGGACAGGGGGCCGGATGAGCAGTTCTTC
TRBD1	.	TRBV18	TRBJ2-7	CASSPMNGQGYEQYF	TGTGCCAGCTCACCTATGAACGGACAGGGCTACGAGCAGTACTTC
.	.	TRBV19	TRBJ2-1	CASSRNRASSYNEQFF	TGTGCCAGTAGTAGAAACAGGGCTTCCTCCTACAATGAGCAGTTCTTC
.	.	TRBV3-1/TRBV3-2	TRBJ2-7	CASSQDTPWAQAEEQYF	TGTGCCAGCAGCCAAGACACTCCCTGGGCCCAAGCAGAGGAGCAGTACTTC
TRBD1	.	TRBV4-2	TRBJ1-2	CASSQGQGANYGYTF	TGTGCCAGCAGCCAAGGCCAGGGGGCGAACTATGGCTACACCTTC
.	.	TRBV27	TRBJ1-1	CASSIQGRTEAFF	TGTGCCAGCAGTATACAGGGTCGCACTGAAGCTTTCTTT
.	few	TRBV11-2	TRBJ2-7	CASSLDAGRQYF	TGTGCCAGCAGCTTAGACGCGGGGCGGCAGTACTTC
.	.	TRBV5-1	TRBJ1-3	CASSPGDSGNTIYF	TGCGCCAGCAGCCCAGGGGACTCTGGAAACACCATATATTTT
.	.	TRBV18	TRBJ1-2	CASSPDLLANYGYTF	TGTGCCAGCTCACCGGACCTACTAGCTAACTATGGCTACACCTTC
.	.	TRBV2	TRBJ1-1	CASRARGMAEAFF	TGTGCCAGCAGGGCCCGGGGGATGGCTGAAGCTTTCTTT
TRBD1	.	TRBV3-1/TRBV3-2	TRBJ1-1	CASSPHRGQGNPNTEAFF	TGTGCCAGCAGCCCCCACCGGGGACAGGGAAATCCGAACACTGAAGCTTTCTTT
TRBD1	.	TRBV4-1	TRBJ1-1	CASRPGQGQNTEAFF	TGCGCCAGCAGGCCCGGACAGGGGCAGAACACTGAAGCTTTCTTT
.	.	TRBV27	TRBJ1-1	CASSYTDTNTEAFF	TGTGCCAGCAGTTATACAGACACGAACACTGAAGCTTTCTTT
TRBD1	.	TRBV19	TRBJ1-5	CASSETGENSNQPQHF	TGTGCCAGTAGTGAGACAGGGGAAAATAGCAATCAGCCCCAGCATTTT
.	once	TRBV27	TRBJ2-3	CASSSYGGTDTQYF	TGTGCCAGCAGTTCTTACGGGGGCACAGATACGCAGTATTTT
.	.	TRBV6-5	TRBJ1-6	CASSRPGLGSPLHF	TGTGCCAGCAGTAGGCCAGGGCTTGGTTCACCCCTCCACTTT
.	.	TRBV9	TRBJ2-2	CASSVEITGTGELFF	TGTGCCAGCAGCGTAGAAATCACGGGAACCGGGGAGCTGTTTTTT
TRBD1	.	TRBV19	TRBJ2-7	CASSRTGGPHEQYF	TGTGCCAGTAGTAGGACAGGGGGCCCCCACGAGCAGTACTTC
TRBD1	.	TRBV5-1	TRBJ2-7	CASSVGQGAQYF	TGCGCCAGCAGCGTAGGACAGGGGGCGCAGTACTTC
TRBD1	.	TRBV15	TRBJ1-1	CATSWVGTGAMNTEAFF	TGTGCCACCAGCTGGGTCGGGACAGGGGCCATGAACACTGAAGCTTTCTTT
TRBD2	.	TRBV6-2/TRBV6-3	TRBJ2-5	CASRPSGSGETQYF	TGTGCCAGCAGGCCTAGCGGGAGTGGGGAGACCCAGTACTTC
TRBD1	many	TRBV7-9	TRBJ2-7	CASSLAVQGGYEQYF	TGTGCCAGCAGCTTAGCAGTACAGGGGGGCTACGAGCAGTACTTC
.	.	TRBV2	TRBJ1-6	CASKRETGNSPLHF	TGTGCCAGCAAGAGGGAAACGGGAAATTCACCCCTCCACTTT
TRBD1	.	TRBV19	TRBJ1-2	CASSIRQGLPRF	TGTGCCAGTAGTATTAGACAGGGCCTTCCTCGCTTC
TRBD1	.	TRBV5-1	TRBJ2-1	CASSLFTGEDNEQFF	TGCGCCAGCAGCTTGTTTACAGGGGAAGACAATGAGCAGTTCTTC
.	few	TRBV14	TRBJ2-7	CASSKTVIPPYEQYF	TGTGCCAGCAGTAAGACAGTTATACCCCCCTACGAGCAGTACTTC
TRBD2	.	TRBV5-1	TRBJ2-3	CASSKEISGTSTDTQYF	TGCGCCAGCAGCAAAGAGATTAGCGGGACTAGCACAGATACGCAGTATTTT